This T cell receptor beta chain was observed in a study of CD8 T cells in ankylosing spondylitis. For TCR beta, libraries came from quantitative 5'-RACE with molecular barcodes. TCRdb used MiXCR to reprocess the 5' RACE reads, holding one entry per CDR3 protein. This table has 250,000 to 300,000 distinct CDR3 sequences, approximately 20% appearing once. Germline V gene sequence: CDR1 MNHEY, CDR2 SMNVEV (reference sequence). Trimming took 9 bases from V and 4 from J; bases not matched to a gene: 11. This CDR3 is 15 amino acids long. This receptor was identified in a male donor with ankylosing spondylitis or in good health (not recorded which). The sequenced sample was blood, either unsorted or a sorted T cell fraction (not recorded which). The chain recombines TRBV27 with TRBJ2-2; 7 positions agree with TRBD1. The CDR3 region is CASSSDRAITGELFF. CDR3 bases: TGTGCCAGTTCCTCCGACAGGGCTATCACCGGGGAGCTGTTTTTT.